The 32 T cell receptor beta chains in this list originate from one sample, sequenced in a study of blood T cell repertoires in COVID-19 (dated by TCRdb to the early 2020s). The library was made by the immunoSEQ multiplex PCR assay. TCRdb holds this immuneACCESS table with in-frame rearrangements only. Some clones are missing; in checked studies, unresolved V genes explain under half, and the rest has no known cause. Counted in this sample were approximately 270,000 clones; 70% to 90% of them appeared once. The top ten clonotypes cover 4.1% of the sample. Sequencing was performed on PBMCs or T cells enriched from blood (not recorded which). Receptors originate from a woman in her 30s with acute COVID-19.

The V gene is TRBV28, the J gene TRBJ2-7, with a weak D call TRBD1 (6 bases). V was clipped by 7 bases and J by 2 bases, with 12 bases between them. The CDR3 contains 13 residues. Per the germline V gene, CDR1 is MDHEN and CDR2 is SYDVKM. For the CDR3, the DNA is TGTGCCAGCACGAGGACAGCTGCCTACGAGCAGTACTTC. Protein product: CASTRTAAYEQYF.

CDR3 region: CATTGGLGDFEQFF. The CDR3 DNA follows: TGTGCCACTACAGGGGGGTTGGGGGATTTTGAGCAGTTCTTC. This chain joins TRBV10-3 and TRBJ2-1, with 8 bases lining up with TRBD1. Losses at the gene ends were 10 bases for V and 9 bases for J; bases not matched to a gene: 14. This CDR3 contains 14 residues. The germline V gene encodes CDR1 ENHRY and CDR2 SYGVKD.

CDR3 bases: TGTGCCACCAGCAGAGTCCGCCGGGACACCTATAGATCTGGTTCACCCCTCCACTTT. This sequence encodes CATSRVRRDTYRSGSPLHF. The chain couples TRBV15 to TRBJ1-6; TRBD1 might be the D (6 bases). V was clipped by 1 base and J by 9 bases, with 25 bases between them. This CDR3 comprises 19 residues. From germline, CDR1 is LNHNV and CDR2 YYDKDF (reference sequence).

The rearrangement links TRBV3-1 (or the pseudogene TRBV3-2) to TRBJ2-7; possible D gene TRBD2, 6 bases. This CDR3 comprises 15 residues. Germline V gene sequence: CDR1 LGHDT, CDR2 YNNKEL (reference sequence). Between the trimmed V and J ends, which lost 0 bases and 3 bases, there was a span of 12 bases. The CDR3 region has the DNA TGTGCCAGCAGCCAAGATCGGCTAGCGAGCTACGAGCAGTACTTC. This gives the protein CASSQDRLASYEQYF.

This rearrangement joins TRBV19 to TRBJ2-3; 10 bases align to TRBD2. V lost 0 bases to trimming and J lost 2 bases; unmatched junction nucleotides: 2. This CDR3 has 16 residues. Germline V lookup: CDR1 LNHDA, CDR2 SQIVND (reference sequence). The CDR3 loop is CASSIELAGFTDTQYF. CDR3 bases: TGTGCCAGTAGTATAGAACTAGCGGGATTCACAGATACGCAGTATTTT. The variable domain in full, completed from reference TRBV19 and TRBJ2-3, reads DGGITQSPKYLFRKEGQNVTLSCEQNLNHDAMYWYRQDPGQGLRLIYYSQIVNDFQKGDIAEGYSVSREKKESFPLTVTSAQKNPTAFYLCASSIELAGFTDTQYFGPGTRLTVL.

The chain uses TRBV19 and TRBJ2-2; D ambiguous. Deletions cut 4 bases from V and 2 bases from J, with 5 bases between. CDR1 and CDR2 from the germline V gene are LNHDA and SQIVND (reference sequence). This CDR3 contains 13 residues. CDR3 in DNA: TGTGCCAGTAGTAACTACAACACCGGGGAGCTGTTTTTT. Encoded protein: CASSNYNTGELFF. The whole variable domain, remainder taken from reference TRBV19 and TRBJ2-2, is DGGITQSPKYLFRKEGQNVTLSCEQNLNHDAMYWYRQDPGQGLRLIYYSQIVNDFQKGDIAEGYSVSREKKESFPLTVTSAQKNPTAFYLCASSNYNTGELFFGEGSRLTVL.

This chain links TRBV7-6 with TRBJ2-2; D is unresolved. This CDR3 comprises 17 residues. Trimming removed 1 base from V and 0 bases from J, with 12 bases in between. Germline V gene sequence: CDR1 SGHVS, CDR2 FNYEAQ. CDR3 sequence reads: CASSLDSQPSNTGELFF. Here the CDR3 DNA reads TGTGCCAGCAGCTTAGACAGCCAGCCTTCGAACACCGGGGAGCTGTTTTTT.

The CDR3 loop is CATSEIGAETQYF. The CDR3 DNA reads TGTGCCACCAGTGAAATAGGGGCAGAGACCCAGTACTTC. The rearrangement links TRBV24-1 to TRBJ2-5; possible D gene TRBD1, 5 bases. Germline CDR1 KGHDR, CDR2 SFDVKD. Deletions cut 4 bases from V and 4 bases from J, with 9 bases between. This CDR3 has 13 residues.

CDR3 amino acids: CAPPLGGDTGELFF. The DNA for the CDR3 is TGTGCCCCACCTTTAGGGGGCGACACCGGGGAGCTGTTTTTT. V usage is TRBV30 and J usage is TRBJ2-2, with 7 nucleotides matching TRBD1. Unmatched junction bases numbered 9, after V lost 8 bases and J lost 3 bases. Per the germline V gene, CDR1 is GTSNPN and CDR2 is SVGIG (reference sequence). This CDR3 has 14 amino acids.

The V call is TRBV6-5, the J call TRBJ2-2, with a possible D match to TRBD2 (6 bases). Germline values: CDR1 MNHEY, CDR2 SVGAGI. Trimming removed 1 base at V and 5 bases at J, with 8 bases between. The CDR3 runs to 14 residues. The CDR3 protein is CASSYWTITGELFF. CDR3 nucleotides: TGTGCCAGCAGTTACTGGACTATTACCGGGGAGCTGTTTTTT.

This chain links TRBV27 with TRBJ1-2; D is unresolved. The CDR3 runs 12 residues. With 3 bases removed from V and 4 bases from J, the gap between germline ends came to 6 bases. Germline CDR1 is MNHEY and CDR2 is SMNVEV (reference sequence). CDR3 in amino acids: CASSFSGYGYTF. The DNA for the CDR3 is TGTGCCAGCAGTTTTTCCGGCTATGGCTACACCTTC.

The CDR3 spells CASSLAGTMNTEAFF. DNA for the CDR3: TGTGCCAGCTCACTAGCCGGGACTATGAACACTGAAGCTTTCTTT. The rearrangement uses TRBV18 and TRBJ1-1, with D perhaps matching TRBD1 (5 bases). The CDR3 length is 15 residues. The germline V gene has CDR1 KGHSH and CDR2 LQKENI. The germline V and J ends were trimmed by 4 bases and 0 bases, with 12 bases remaining between them. The whole variable domain, remainder taken from reference TRBV18 and TRBJ1-1, is NAGVMQNPRHLVRRRGQEARLRCSPMKGHSHVYWYRQLPEEGLKFMVYLQKENIIDESGMPKERFSAEFPKEGPSILRIQQVVRGDSAAYFCASSLAGTMNTEAFFGQGTRLTVV.

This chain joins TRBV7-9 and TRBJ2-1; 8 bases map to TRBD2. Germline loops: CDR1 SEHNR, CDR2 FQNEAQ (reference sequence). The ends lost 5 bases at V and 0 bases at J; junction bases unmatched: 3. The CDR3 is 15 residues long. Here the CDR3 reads CASSEGTSSYNEQFF. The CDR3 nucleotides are TGTGCCAGCAGCGAGGGGACTAGCTCCTACAATGAGCAGTTCTTC.

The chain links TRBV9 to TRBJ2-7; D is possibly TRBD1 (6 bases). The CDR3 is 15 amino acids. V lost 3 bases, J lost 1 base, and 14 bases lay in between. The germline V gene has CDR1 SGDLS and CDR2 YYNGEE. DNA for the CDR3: TGTGCCAGCAGCGCCGGACAGTCCCCATCCTACGAGCAGTACTTC. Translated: CASSAGQSPSYEQYF.

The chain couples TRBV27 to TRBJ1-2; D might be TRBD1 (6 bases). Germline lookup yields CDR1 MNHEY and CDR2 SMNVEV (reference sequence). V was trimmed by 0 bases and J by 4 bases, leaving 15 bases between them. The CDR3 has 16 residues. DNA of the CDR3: TGTGCCAGCAGTTTATCAATTATGGACAGAAGCTATGGCTACACCTTC. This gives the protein CASSLSIMDRSYGYTF.

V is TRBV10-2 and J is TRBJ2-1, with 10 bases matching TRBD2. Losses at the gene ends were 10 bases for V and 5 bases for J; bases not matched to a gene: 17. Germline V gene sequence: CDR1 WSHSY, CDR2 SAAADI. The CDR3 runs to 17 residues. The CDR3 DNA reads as TGCGCCATCTCAGGAACGGGGGCTAGCGGGAGCCACAATGAGCAGTTCTTC. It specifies CAISGTGASGSHNEQFF.

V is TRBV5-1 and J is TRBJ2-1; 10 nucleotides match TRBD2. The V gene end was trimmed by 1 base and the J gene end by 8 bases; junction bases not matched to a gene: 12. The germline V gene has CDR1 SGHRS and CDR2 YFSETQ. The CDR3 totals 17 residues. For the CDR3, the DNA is TGCGCCAGCAGCTTGCCGACTAGCGGGCTAACACACCATGAGCAGTTCTTC. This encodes CASSLPTSGLTHHEQFF.

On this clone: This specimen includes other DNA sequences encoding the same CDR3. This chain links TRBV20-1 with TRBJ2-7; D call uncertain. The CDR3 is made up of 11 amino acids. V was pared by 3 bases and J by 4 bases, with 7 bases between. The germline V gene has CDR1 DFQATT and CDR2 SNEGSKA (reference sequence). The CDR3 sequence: CSASLSYEQYF. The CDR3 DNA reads TGCAGTGCTAGCCTGAGTTACGAGCAGTACTTC.

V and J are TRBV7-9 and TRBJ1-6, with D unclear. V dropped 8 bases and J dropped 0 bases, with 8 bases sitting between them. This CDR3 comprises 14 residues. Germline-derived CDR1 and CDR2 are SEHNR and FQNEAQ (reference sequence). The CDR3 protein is CASSPSSYNSPLHF. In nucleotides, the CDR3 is TGTGCCAGCTCTCCTAGCTCCTATAATTCACCCCTCCACTTT.

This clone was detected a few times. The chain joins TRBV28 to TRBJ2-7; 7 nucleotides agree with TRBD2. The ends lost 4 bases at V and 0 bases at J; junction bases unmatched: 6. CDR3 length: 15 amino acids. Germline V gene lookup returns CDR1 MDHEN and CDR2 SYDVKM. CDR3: CASSSSGTPSYEQYF. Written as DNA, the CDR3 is TGTGCCAGCAGTTCCAGCGGGACCCCCTCCTACGAGCAGTACTTC.

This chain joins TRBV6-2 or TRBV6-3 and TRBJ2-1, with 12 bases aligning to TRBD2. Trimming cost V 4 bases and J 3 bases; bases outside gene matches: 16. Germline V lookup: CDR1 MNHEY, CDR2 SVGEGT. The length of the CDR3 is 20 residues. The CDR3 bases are TGTGCCAGCAGTTTCCTTTCGCCGCTAGCGGGAGGGCCGGGCTACAATGAGCAGTTCTTC. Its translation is CASSFLSPLAGGPGYNEQFF.

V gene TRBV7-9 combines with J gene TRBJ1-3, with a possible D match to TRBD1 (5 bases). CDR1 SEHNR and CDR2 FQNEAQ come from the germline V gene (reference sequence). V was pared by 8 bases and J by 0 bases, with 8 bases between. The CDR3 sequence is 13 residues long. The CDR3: CASAGGSGNTIYF. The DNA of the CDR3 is TGTGCCAGCGCCGGGGGCTCTGGAAACACCATATATTTT.

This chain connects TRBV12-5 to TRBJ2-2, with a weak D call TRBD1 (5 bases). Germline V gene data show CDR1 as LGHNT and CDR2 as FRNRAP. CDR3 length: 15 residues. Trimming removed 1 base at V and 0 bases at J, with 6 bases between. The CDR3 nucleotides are TGTGCTAGTGGTTTGGGGGGCCCGAACACCGGGGAGCTGTTTTTT. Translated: CASGLGGPNTGELFF.

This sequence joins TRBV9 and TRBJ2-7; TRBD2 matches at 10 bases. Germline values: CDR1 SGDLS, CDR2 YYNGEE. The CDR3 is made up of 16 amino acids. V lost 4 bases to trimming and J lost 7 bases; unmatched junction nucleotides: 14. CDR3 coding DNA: TGTGCCAGCAGCCCCCACGGGACTAGCGCCAGTGAGGAGCAGTACTTC. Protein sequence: CASSPHGTSASEEQYF.

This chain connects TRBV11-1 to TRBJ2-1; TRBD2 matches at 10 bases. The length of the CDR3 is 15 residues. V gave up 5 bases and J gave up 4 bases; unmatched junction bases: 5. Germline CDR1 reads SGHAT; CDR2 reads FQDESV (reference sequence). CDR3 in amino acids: CASSPGTSVYNEQFF. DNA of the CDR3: TGTGCCAGCAGCCCCGGGACTAGCGTTTACAATGAGCAGTTCTTC.

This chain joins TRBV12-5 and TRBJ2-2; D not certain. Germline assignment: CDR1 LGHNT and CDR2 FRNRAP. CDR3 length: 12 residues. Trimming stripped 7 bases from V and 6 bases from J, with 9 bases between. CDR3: CASALPPGELFF. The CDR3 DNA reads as TGTGCTAGTGCCCTCCCCCCCGGGGAGCTGTTTTTT.

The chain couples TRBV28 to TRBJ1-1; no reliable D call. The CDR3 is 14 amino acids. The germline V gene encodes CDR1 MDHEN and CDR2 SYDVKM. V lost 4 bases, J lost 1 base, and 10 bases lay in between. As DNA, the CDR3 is TGTGCCAGCAGTTACCACGACAAGAACACTGAAGCTTTCTTT. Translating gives CASSYHDKNTEAFF.

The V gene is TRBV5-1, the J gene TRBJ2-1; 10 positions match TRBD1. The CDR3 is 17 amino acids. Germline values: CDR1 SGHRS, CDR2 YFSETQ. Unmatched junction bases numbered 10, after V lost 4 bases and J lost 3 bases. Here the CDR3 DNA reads TGCGCCAGCAGCGGGACGACAGGGGGCGCGTTCTACAATGAGCAGTTCTTC. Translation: CASSGTTGGAFYNEQFF.

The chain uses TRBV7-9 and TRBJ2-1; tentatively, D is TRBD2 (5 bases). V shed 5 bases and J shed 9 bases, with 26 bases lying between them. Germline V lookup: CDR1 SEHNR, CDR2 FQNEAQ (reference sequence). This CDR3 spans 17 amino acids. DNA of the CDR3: TGTGCCAGCAGCCGGCGAATGGGATGGAGCGGTGACACTGAGCAGTTCTTC. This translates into CASSRRMGWSGDTEQFF.

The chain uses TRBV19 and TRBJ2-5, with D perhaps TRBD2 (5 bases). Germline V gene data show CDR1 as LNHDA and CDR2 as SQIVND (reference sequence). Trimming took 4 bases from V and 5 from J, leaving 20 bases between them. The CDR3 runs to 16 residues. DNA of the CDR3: TGTGCCAGTAGTACAAACCGGGCTCAGCGGTGGGAGACCCAGTACTTC. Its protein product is CASSTNRAQRWETQYF.

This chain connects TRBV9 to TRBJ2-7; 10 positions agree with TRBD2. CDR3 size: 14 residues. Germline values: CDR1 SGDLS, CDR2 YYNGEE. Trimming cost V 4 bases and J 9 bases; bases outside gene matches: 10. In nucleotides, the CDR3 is TGTGCCAGCAGCCCTCTAGCGGGAGACCTTGCGCAGTACTTC. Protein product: CASSPLAGDLAQYF. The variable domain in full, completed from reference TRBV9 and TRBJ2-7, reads DSGVTQTPKHLITATGQRVTLRCSPRSGDLSVYWYQQSLDQGLQFLIQYYNGEERAKGNILERFSAQQFPDLHSELNLSSLELGDSALYFCASSPLAGDLAQYFGPGTRLTVT.

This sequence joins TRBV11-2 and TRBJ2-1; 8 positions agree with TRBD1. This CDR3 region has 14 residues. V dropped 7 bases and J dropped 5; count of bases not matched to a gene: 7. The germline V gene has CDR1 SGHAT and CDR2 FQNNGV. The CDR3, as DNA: TGTGCCAGCAAGGACTTGGACAGGGACAATGAGCAGTTCTTC. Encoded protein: CASKDLDRDNEQFF.